A single sample gave rise to the 2 T cell receptor beta chains below, sequenced in a study of cytomegalovirus exposure and HLA in healthy donors. 60 Vbeta and 13 Jbeta primers were used in PCR. Generated by immunoSEQ multiplex PCR, the TCRdb table keeps only in-frame clones and is missing some. Counted here are 60,000 to 80,000 clones, 60% to 80% occurring once; the ten biggest clones make up 3%. The sample consisted of PBMCs. The receptors originated from a girl between 5 and 17 years old in good health and CMV-seropositive.

V and J are TRBV28 and TRBJ1-3; D is perhaps TRBD1 (6 bases). CDR3 length: 21 amino acids. In germline, CDR1 is MDHEN, CDR2 SYDVKM. V dropped 1 base and J dropped 0 bases, with 25 bases sitting between them. CDR3 bases: TGTGCCAGCAGTTTATACCAAGGACAGCACTTCTACCCCAACTCTGGAAACACCATATATTTT. It yields the protein CASSLYQGQHFYPNSGNTIYF. Drawing the rest from reference TRBV28 and TRBJ1-3, the complete variable domain is DVKVTQSSRYLVKRTGEKVFLECVQDMDHENMFWYRQDPGLGLRLIYFSYDVKMKEKGDIPEGYSVSREKKERFSLILESASTNQTSMYLCASSLYQGQHFYPNSGNTIYFGEGSWLTVV.

The CDR3 spells CASSPTAGSGANVLTF. Written as DNA, the CDR3 is TGCGCCAGCAGCCCTACGGCGGGCTCTGGGGCCAACGTCCTGACTTTC. V and J are TRBV4-3 and TRBJ2-6; D perhaps matches TRBD2 (5 bases). Germline-derived CDR1 and CDR2 are LGHNA and YSLEER. The V end lost 4 bases, the J end lost 0 bases, and 10 bases lay between the germline ends. The CDR3 extends over 16 amino acids.